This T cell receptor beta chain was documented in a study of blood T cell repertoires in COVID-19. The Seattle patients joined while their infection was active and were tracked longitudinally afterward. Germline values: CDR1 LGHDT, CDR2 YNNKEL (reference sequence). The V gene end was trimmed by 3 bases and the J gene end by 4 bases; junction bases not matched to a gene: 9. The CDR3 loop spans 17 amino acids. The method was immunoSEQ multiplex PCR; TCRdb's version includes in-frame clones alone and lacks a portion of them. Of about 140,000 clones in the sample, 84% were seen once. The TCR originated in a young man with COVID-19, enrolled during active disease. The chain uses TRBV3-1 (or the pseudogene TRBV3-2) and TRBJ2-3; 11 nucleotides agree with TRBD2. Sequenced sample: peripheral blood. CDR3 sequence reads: CASSQSLGLAGSDTQYF. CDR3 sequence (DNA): TGTGCCAGCAGCCAGTCCTTAGGACTAGCGGGTTCAGATACGCAGTATTTT.